These 30 T cell receptor beta chains originate from one sample sequenced in a study of T cell repertoires in cytomegalovirus infection. In TCRdb, the reads were re-called with MiXCR into one record per CDR3 protein. This table has about 230,000 distinct CDR3 sequences, under 25% appearing once. Material for sequencing was CD8+ T cells from PBMCs. These receptors originate from a human donor in good health (CMV status not recorded). Some clones in this sample may be carry-over from other donors' samples.

At least ten counts were recorded for this clonotype. The CDR3 loop is CASSPGFGGYEQYF. CDR3 sequence (DNA): TGTGCCAGCAGCCCAGGGTTCGGGGGTTACGAGCAGTACTTC. The V call is TRBV7-6, the J call TRBJ2-7; possibly TRBD2 for D (6 bases). The ends were cut back, 5 bases at V and 4 bases at J, with 15 bases in the middle. Per the germline V gene, CDR1 is SGHVS and CDR2 is FNYEAQ. CDR3 length: 14 residues.

This clonotype was seen a few times. The chain has TRBV20-1 and TRBJ2-2; D is undetermined. CDR1 and CDR2 from the germline V gene are DFQATT and SNEGSKA (reference sequence). CDR3 length equals 13 residues. V lost 0 bases to trimming and J lost 8 bases, with 10 bases between them. CDR3 nucleotide sequence: TGCAGTGCTAGAGATCTCAAGGATGGGGAGCTGTTTTTT. Amino acids: CSARDLKDGELFF.

The J gene is TRBJ2-2, the V gene TRBV2, with TRBD1 as a possible D gene (6 bases). Germline lookup yields CDR1 SNHLY and CDR2 FYNNEI. The CDR3 contains 15 residues. V gave up 6 bases and J gave up 5 bases, with 16 bases separating them. Here the CDR3 DNA reads TGTGCCAGCAGGGCTGGACAGTCTCCAACCGGGGAGCTGTTTTTT. This translates into CASRAGQSPTGELFF.

The chain combines TRBV5-1 with TRBJ2-2; TRBD2 might be the D (5 bases). The CDR3 is made up of 14 amino acids. Germline loops: CDR1 SGHRS, CDR2 YFSETQ. Trimming cost V 3 bases and J 7 bases, with 13 bases left between them. CDR3 in DNA: TGCGCCAGCAGCTCGGCGACTGGACTCGGGGAGCTGTTTTTT. Its protein is CASSSATGLGELFF.

V and J are TRBV10-3 and TRBJ2-3; D is possibly TRBD2 (6 bases). Germline V gene lookup returns CDR1 ENHRY and CDR2 SYGVKD. With 0 bases removed from V and 4 bases from J, the gap between germline ends came to 8 bases. The CDR3 contains 14 residues. The CDR3 coding sequence is TGTGCCATCAGTGAGTCCTGGGGGGCAGATACGCAGTATTTT. Translated, it gives CAISESWGADTQYF.

In this sample, this clonotype turned up once. The chain has TRBV28 and TRBJ2-1; no clear D. CDR1 and CDR2 from the germline V gene are MDHEN and SYDVKM. Between the trimmed V and J ends, which lost 4 bases and 10 bases, there was a span of 8 bases. The CDR3 loop spans 11 amino acids. CDR3 sequence (DNA): TGTGCCAGCAGTTCGTTTGAGGAGCAGTTCTTC. It translates to CASSSFEEQFF.

This clonotype turned up a few times. This chain links TRBV28 with TRBJ2-7; 12 bases match TRBD1. The germline gives CDR1 MDHEN, CDR2 SYDVKM. The junction had 9 bases not matched to a gene; V was cut back by 6 bases and J by 3 bases. This CDR3 contains 16 residues. The CDR3 protein is CASSLQGQGAFYEQYF. The DNA of the CDR3 is TGTGCCAGCAGCCTTCAGGGACAGGGGGCGTTCTACGAGCAGTACTTC.

The CDR3 DNA sequence: TGTGCCAGTAGAACAGGGTACTCCGGGGAGCTGTTTTTT. This sequence encodes CASRTGYSGELFF. This sequence joins TRBV25-1 and TRBJ2-2, with D tentatively TRBD1 (6 bases). CDR1 is MGHDK and CDR2 is SYGVNS in the germline V gene. V lost 9 bases, J lost 6 bases, and 14 bases lay in between. The CDR3 is 13 residues long.

This chain joins TRBV29-1 and TRBJ2-3; D unclear. Germline assignment: CDR1 SQVTM and CDR2 ANQGSEA. The CDR3 length is 18 residues. Trimming removed 7 bases at V and 0 bases at J, with 26 bases between. The CDR3 is CSALLGPNPTLSTDTQYF. Here the CDR3 DNA reads TGCAGCGCCCTACTCGGACCAAACCCGACGCTTAGCACAGATACGCAGTATTTT.

This clonotype occurred many times. The CDR3 loop is CASSLYSSYEQYF. CDR3 sequence (DNA): TGTGCCAGCAGTTTATATAGCTCCTACGAGCAGTACTTC. This rearrangement joins TRBV12-3 or TRBV12-4 to TRBJ2-7, with no clear D. Between the trimmed V and J ends, which lost 2 bases and 0 bases, there was a span of 5 bases. The CDR3 is 13 amino acids.

This chain links TRBV5-5 with TRBJ1-4, with 7 bases identical to TRBD1. Germline V gives CDR1 SGHKS, CDR2 YYEKEE (reference sequence). The V and J ends lost 5 bases and 7 bases, in that order; junction bases with no gene match: 8. The CDR3 is made up of 14 amino acids. The CDR3 reads CASSQGQISEKLFF. The CDR3 DNA follows: TGTGCCAGCAGTCAGGGACAGATAAGTGAAAAACTGTTTTTT.

In its sample, this clonotype was seen a few times. This chain links TRBV7-9 with TRBJ1-1, with D unresolved. Germline V gene lookup returns CDR1 SEHNR and CDR2 FQNEAQ (reference sequence). Trimming removed 4 bases from V and 5 bases from J, with 8 bases in between. The CDR3 loop spans 12 amino acids. Here the CDR3 reads CASSSGETEAFF. CDR3 coding DNA: TGTGCCAGCAGCTCCGGGGAAACTGAAGCTTTCTTT. The full variable domain, completed using reference TRBV7-9 and TRBJ1-1, is DTGVSQNPRHKITKRGQNVTFRCDPISEHNRLYWYRQTLGQGPEFLTYFQNEAQLEKSRLLSDRFSAERPKGSFSTLEIQRTEQGDSAMYLCASSSGETEAFFGQGTRLTVV.

This clonotype came up a few times. The chain links TRBV28 to TRBJ1-3; D ambiguous. The CDR3 runs to 16 residues. CDR1 is MDHEN, CDR2 SYDVKM, per germline. V dropped 3 bases and J dropped 0 bases, with 12 bases sitting between them. The CDR3 DNA sequence: TGTGCCAGCAGTTTTTTAAGGGAGTTCTCTGGAAACACCATATATTTT. It translates to CASSFLREFSGNTIYF.

The rearrangement uses TRBV11-2 and TRBJ1-1; D is unresolved. The CDR3 length is 12 residues. CDR1 and CDR2 from the germline V gene are SGHAT and FQNNGV. The germline V and J ends were trimmed by 1 base and 8 bases, with 8 bases remaining between them. CDR3 residues: CASSLGLTEAFF. The CDR3 DNA follows: TGTGCCAGCAGCTTAGGCTTGACCGAAGCTTTCTTT.

About this clonotype itself: This sequence may be a read error, since a much larger clone differs from it by one base. V and J are TRBV18 and TRBJ1-1, with D perhaps matching TRBD1 (5 bases). The CDR3 spans 12 residues. Germline V gene sequence: CDR1 KGHSH, CDR2 LQKENI. V shed 8 bases and J shed 6 bases, with 13 bases lying between them. The CDR3 DNA follows: TGTGCCAGCGCACTGTGGGGGGCTGAAGCTTTCTTT. Residues: CASALWGAEAFF.

The chain joins TRBV6-6 to TRBJ2-1, with 10 positions matching TRBD2. The length of the CDR3 is 16 residues. V trimming: 2 bases; J trimming: 5 bases; junction bases outside the gene matches: 6. Germline-derived CDR1 and CDR2 are MNHNY and SVGAGI (reference sequence). The CDR3 DNA sequence: TGTGCCAGCAGTTACCCTACTAGCGGGGCCCACAATGAGCAGTTCTTC. It specifies CASSYPTSGAHNEQFF.

The gene calls are TRBV2 and TRBJ1-6; D ambiguous. V lost 2 bases to trimming and J lost 0 bases, with 11 bases between them. The CDR3 is 17 amino acids. Germline CDR1 and CDR2: SNHLY and FYNNEI. Here the CDR3 DNA reads TGTGCCAGCAGTGAAAGAAGGGTTAGCTCCTATAATTCACCCCTCCACTTT. As protein: CASSERRVSSYNSPLHF.

This clonotype was detected ten times or more. The chain employs TRBV5-1 and TRBJ2-7, with 10 bases that match TRBD2. The germline V gene encodes CDR1 SGHRS and CDR2 YFSETQ. V lost 0 bases and J lost 8; bases outside the gene matches: 5. The CDR3 loop spans 14 amino acids. In DNA, the CDR3 is TGCGCCAGCAGCTTGGTAGCTAGCGGGGGCCAGCAGTACTTC. It encodes CASSLVASGGQQYF.

In this sample, this clonotype turned up many times. The chain links TRBV7-9 to TRBJ2-1, with D uncertain. Germline-derived CDR1 and CDR2 are SEHNR and FQNEAQ (reference sequence). The length of the CDR3 is 16 residues. V was trimmed by 0 bases and J by 0 bases, leaving 9 bases between them. The CDR3 DNA is TGTGCCAGCAGCTTAGCCCGGAAGTCCTCCTACAATGAGCAGTTCTTC. It is translated as CASSLARKSSYNEQFF.

This clonotype was observed a few times. The V gene is TRBV12-3 or TRBV12-4, the J gene TRBJ1-2; unclear D gene. The V gene lost 6 bases and the J gene lost 5 bases, with 13 bases spanning the gap. The CDR3 length is 13 residues. CDR3 coding DNA: TGTGCCAGCAGACGGACGGGCGAATATGGCTACACCTTC. It is translated as CASRRTGEYGYTF.

This clonotype was counted a few times. J is TRBJ1-2 and V is TRBV7-9; D might be TRBD1 (5 bases). Trimming removed 5 bases from V and 7 bases from J, with 23 bases in between. The CDR3 sequence is 16 residues long. Germline lookup yields CDR1 SEHNR and CDR2 FQNEAQ (reference sequence). The chain's CDR3 is CASSTAGEGSVRGYTF. DNA for the CDR3: TGTGCCAGCAGCACCGCCGGGGAGGGGTCGGTCCGTGGCTACACCTTC.

V usage is TRBV28 and J usage is TRBJ1-6; 9 bases are a match to TRBD1. V dropped 10 bases and J dropped 13; count of bases not matched to a gene: 14. Germline CDR1 is MDHEN and CDR2 is SYDVKM. The CDR3 covers 14 residues. The CDR3 nucleotides are TGTGCCACCATCGGACAGGGGTTCGTCTATCCCCTCCACTTT. Amino acids: CATIGQGFVYPLHF.

The count of this clonotype is one. This CDR3 reads CSAGTVTYNEQFF. The CDR3, as DNA: TGCAGCGCAGGGACGGTGACCTACAATGAGCAGTTCTTC. The chain is built from TRBV29-1 and TRBJ2-1, with D perhaps matching TRBD1 or TRBD2 (5 bases each). The germline gives CDR1 SQVTM, CDR2 ANQGSEA. The CDR3 has 13 residues. V dropped 7 bases and J dropped 2 bases, with 12 bases sitting between them.

The chain has TRBV10-3 and TRBJ1-1; tentative D call: TRBD1 (5 bases). V lost 3 bases and J lost 3, with 11 bases in between. Per germline, CDR1 ENHRY and CDR2 SYGVKD. CDR3 length equals 14 residues. CDR3 sequence reads: CAISEGGADTEAFF. The CDR3 DNA reads TGTGCCATCAGTGAAGGTGGGGCCGACACTGAAGCTTTCTTT.

This rearrangement joins TRBV7-9 to TRBJ2-5, with 7 positions matching TRBD1. There are 16 residues in the CDR3. Germline CDR1 SEHNR, CDR2 FQNEAQ (reference sequence). V dropped 6 bases and J dropped 1; count of bases not matched to a gene: 11. In DNA form, the CDR3 reads TGTGCCAGCAGATCCTCTCCGGGACAGACCCAAGAGACCCAGTACTTC. Translation: CASRSSPGQTQETQYF.

The V call is TRBV28, the J call TRBJ2-3; 10 bases are shared with TRBD2. Germline CDR1 is MDHEN and CDR2 is SYDVKM. V was pared by 7 bases and J by 3 bases, with 10 bases of the junction left unmatched. The CDR3 is made up of 16 amino acids. Here the CDR3 DNA reads TGTGCCAGCATCAGCGGGGGGGCCGCTGTGACAGATACGCAGTATTTT. Protein sequence: CASISGGAAVTDTQYF.

This clonotype has only one observation. A much more abundant neighbour one base away suggests this may be a read error. The V call is TRBV4-1, the J call TRBJ1-1, with D possibly matching TRBD1 (6 bases). Germline V CDR1 and CDR2: MGHRA, YSYEKL. This CDR3 spans 14 amino acids. The CDR3 region is CAGSQVQGPTEAFF. The CDR3 nucleotides are TGCGCCGGCAGCCAAGTCCAGGGGCCCACTGAAGCTTTCTTT.

The V call is TRBV20-1, the J call TRBJ2-5; D not certain. This CDR3 has 14 residues. Germline V lookup: CDR1 DFQATT, CDR2 SNEGSKA (reference sequence). V lost 3 bases and J lost 4, with 15 bases in between. DNA for the CDR3: TGCAGTGCTAGGGTGGGGTCCTCGGGAGAGACCCAGTACTTC. It specifies CSARVGSSGETQYF.

This clonotype was detected only a few times. The chain recombines TRBV7-6 with TRBJ1-1; D gene ambiguous. CDR3 length equals 12 residues. The ends were cut back, 5 bases at V and 8 bases at J, with 12 bases in the middle. Germline V CDR1 and CDR2: SGHVS, FNYEAQ. In nucleotides, the CDR3 is TGTGCCAGCAGCCCCCCGGACGAAGAAGCTTTCTTT. Amino acid sequence: CASSPPDEEAFF.

The J gene is TRBJ1-1, the V gene TRBV20-1, with 10 bases matching TRBD1. The CDR3 totals 15 residues. V dropped 2 bases and J dropped 5; count of bases not matched to a gene: 8. Germline CDR1 and CDR2: DFQATT and SNEGSKA (reference sequence). CDR3 amino acids: CSARLRQGAKTEAFF. DNA for the CDR3: TGCAGTGCTAGACTTAGACAGGGGGCGAAGACTGAAGCTTTCTTT.